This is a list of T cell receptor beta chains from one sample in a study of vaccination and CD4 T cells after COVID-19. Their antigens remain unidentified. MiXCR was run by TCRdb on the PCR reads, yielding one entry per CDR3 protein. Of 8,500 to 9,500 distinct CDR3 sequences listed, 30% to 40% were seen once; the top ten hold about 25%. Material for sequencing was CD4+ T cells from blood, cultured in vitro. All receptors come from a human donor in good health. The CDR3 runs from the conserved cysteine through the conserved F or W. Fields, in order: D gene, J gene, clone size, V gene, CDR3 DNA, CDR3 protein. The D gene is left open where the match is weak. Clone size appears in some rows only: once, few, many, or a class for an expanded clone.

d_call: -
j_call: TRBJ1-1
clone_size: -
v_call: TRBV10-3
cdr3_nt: TGTGCCATCAGTGAGCCATTGACGGGGACGGGCACTGAAGCTTTCTTT
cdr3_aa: CAISEPLTGTGTEAFF

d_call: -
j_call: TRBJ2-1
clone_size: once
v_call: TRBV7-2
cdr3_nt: TGTGCCAGCAGCTTACTAGAGGGTGAGCAGTTCTTC
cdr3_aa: CASSLLEGEQFF

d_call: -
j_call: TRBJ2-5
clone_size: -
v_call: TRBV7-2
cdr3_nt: TGTGCCAGCAGCTCACTAATGACCCAAGAGACCCAGTACTTC
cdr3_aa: CASSSLMTQETQYF

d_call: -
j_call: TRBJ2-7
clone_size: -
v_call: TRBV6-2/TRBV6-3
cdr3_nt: TGTGCCAGCAGGGAGGCCAGGGCCCACGAGGAGTACTTC
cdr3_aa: CASREARAHEEYF

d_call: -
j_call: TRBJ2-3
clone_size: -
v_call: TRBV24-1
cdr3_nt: TGTGCCACCAGTGAATTAAGGCTCCAAGGGCAAGATACGCAGTATTTT
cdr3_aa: CATSELRLQGQDTQYF

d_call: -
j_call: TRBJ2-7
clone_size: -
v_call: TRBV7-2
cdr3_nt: TGTGCCAGCAGCTTTACACGTTACGAGCAGTACTTC
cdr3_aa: CASSFTRYEQYF

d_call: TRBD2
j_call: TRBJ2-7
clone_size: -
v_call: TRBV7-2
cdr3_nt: TGTGCCAGCAGCCTCACCGGGACTAGCTTCCACGAGCAGTACTTC
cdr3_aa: CASSLTGTSFHEQYF

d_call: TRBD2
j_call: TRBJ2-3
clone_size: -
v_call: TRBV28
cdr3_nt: TGTGCCAGCAGTTCAGCGGGAGGGCCGGTAGATACGCAGTATTTT
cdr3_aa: CASSSAGGPVDTQYF

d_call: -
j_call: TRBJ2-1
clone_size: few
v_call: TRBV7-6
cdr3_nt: TGTGCCAGCAGCCACTCCGAGAGACAGCTAAATGAGCAGTTCTTC
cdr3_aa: CASSHSERQLNEQFF

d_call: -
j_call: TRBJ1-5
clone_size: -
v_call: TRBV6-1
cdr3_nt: TGTGCCAGCAGTCCGGGGGCGCTCGGGCAGCCCCAGCATTTT
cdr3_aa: CASSPGALGQPQHF

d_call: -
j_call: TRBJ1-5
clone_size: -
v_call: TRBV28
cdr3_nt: TGTGCCAGCAGCGGGGGGGCAAGGCGCAATCAGCCCCAGCATTTT
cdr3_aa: CASSGGARRNQPQHF

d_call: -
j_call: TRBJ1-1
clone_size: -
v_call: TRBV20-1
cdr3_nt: TGCAGTGCTAGTTCCCCCGGTAGGAACAGGGCGGCAGGTGGAGCTTTCTTT
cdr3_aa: CSASSPGRNRAAGGAFF

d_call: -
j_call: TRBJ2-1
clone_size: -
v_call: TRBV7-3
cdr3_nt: TGTGCCAGCAGCTTAACGGGTTGGAGCCCGGACTACAATGAGCAGTTCTTC
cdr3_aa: CASSLTGWSPDYNEQFF

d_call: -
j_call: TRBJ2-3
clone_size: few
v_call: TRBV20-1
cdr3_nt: TGCAGTGCTGCCAAACGACCAGGAGGTCTAGATACGCAGTATTTT
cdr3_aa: CSAAKRPGGLDTQYF

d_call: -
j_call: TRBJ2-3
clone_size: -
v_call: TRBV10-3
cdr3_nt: TGTGCCATCAGTGTTTCCGGGCAGGCTGGGGATACGCAGTATTTT
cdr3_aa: CAISVSGQAGDTQYF

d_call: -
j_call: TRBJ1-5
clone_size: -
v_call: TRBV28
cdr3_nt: TGTGCCAGCAGTTCCCCGGGGAATCAGCCCCAGCATTTT
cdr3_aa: CASSSPGNQPQHF

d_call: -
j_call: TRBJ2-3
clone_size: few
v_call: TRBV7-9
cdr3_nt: TGTGCCAGCAGCTCCCGAGGGGGGTTCACAGATACGCAGTATTTT
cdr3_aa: CASSSRGGFTDTQYF

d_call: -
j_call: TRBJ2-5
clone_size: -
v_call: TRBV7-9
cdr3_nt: TGTGCCAGCAGCTTAATGGGCCCCCGTGAGACCCAGTACTTC
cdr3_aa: CASSLMGPRETQYF

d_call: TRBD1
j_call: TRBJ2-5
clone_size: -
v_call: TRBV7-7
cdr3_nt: TGTGCTAGCAGCTTAGGTACAGGGGTAATGGAGACCCAGTACTTC
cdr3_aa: CASSLGTGVMETQYF

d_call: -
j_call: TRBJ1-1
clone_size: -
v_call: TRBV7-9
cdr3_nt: TGTGCCAGCAGCTTAGAAAGGGCCATTAACACTGAAGCTTTCTTT
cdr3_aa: CASSLERAINTEAFF

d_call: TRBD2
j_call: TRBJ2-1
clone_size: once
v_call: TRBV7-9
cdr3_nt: TGTGCCAGCAGCCCGACTAGCGGGAGGGTGTATGAGCAGTTCTTC
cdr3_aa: CASSPTSGRVYEQFF

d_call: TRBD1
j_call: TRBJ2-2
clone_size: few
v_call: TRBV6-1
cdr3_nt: TGTGCCAGCAGTGAACAGGGGGCAAGATACACCGGGGAGCTGTTTTTT
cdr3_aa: CASSEQGARYTGELFF

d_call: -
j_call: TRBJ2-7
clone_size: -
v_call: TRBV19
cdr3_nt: TGTGCCAGTAGTATAGGCGGAGGGAGCTCCTACGAGCAGTACTTC
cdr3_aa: CASSIGGGSSYEQYF

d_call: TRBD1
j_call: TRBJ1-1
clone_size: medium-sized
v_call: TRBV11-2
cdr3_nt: TGTGCCAGCAGCTCACTAAGGGGGCCAATGAACACTGAAGCTTTCTTT
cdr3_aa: CASSSLRGPMNTEAFF

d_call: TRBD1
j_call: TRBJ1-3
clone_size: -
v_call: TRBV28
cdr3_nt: TGTGCCAGCTTAGGGACAGCATTTCGCGGAAACACCATATATTTT
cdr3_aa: CASLGTAFRGNTIYF

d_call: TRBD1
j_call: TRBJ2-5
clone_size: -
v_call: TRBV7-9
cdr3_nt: TGTGCCAGCAGCCAACAGGGGGCCGGTGAGACCCAGTACTTC
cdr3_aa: CASSQQGAGETQYF

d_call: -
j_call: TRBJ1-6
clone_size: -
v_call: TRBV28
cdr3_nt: TGTGCCAGCAGTTTATGGACCTTCGGGAATAATTCACCCCTCCACTTT
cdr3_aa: CASSLWTFGNNSPLHF

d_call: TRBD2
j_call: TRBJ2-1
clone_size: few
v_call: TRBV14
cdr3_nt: TGTGCCAGCAGCCAAGTCCTAGCGGGAGGATCTGAGCAGTTCTTC
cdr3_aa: CASSQVLAGGSEQFF

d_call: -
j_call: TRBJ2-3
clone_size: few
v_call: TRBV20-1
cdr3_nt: TGCAGTGCTCCTCCAGGGACTCTCACAGATACGCAGTATTTT
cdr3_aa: CSAPPGTLTDTQYF

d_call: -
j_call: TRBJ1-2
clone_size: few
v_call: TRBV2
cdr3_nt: TGTGCGGAAGTGGGGGGCGGCGGCTACACCTTC
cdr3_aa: CAEVGGGGYTF

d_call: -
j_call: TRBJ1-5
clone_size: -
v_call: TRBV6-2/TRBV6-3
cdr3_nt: TGTGCCAGCAGCTACGCAGGGGCCAATCAGCCCCAGCATTTT
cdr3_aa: CASSYAGANQPQHF

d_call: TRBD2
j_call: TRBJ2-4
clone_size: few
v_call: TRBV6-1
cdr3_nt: TGTGCCGGTCCCGGGACTAGGATAGCCAAAAACATTCAGTACTTC
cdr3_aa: CAGPGTRIAKNIQYF

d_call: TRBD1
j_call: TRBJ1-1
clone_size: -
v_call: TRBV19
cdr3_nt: TGTGCCAGTAGTTCCCGGGACAGGGGAGTTGAAGCTTTCTTT
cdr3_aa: CASSSRDRGVEAFF

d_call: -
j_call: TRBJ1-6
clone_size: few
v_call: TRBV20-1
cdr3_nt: TGCAGTGCCTGCACCTACTCGGGCGAGTCACCCCTCCACTTT
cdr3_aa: CSACTYSGESPLHF

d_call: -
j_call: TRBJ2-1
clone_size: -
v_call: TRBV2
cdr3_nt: TGTGCCAGCAGTGTCCCCCGGGGCTCCTACAATGAGCAGTTCTTC
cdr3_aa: CASSVPRGSYNEQFF

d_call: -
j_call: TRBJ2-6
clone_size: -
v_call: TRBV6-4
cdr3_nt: TGTGCCAGCAGTGACTCGCACTCTGGGGCCAACGTCCTGACTTTC
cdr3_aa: CASSDSHSGANVLTF

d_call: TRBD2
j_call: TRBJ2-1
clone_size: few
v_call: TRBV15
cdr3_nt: TGTGCCACCAGCAGAGATCTAGCTAGCGGGAATGAGCAGTTCTTC
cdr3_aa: CATSRDLASGNEQFF

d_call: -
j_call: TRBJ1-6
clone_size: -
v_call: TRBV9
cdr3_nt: TGTGCCAGCAGCGGTTCGAGGGATGGGGGTTCACCCCTCCACTTT
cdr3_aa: CASSGSRDGGSPLHF

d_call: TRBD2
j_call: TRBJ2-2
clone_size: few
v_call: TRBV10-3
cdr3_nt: TGTGCCATCACGACTAGCGGGAACACCGGGGAGCTGTTTTTT
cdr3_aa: CAITTSGNTGELFF

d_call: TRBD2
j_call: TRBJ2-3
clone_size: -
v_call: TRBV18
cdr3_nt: TGTGCCAGCTCACCACCACTAGCGGTAGATACGCAGTATTTT
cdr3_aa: CASSPPLAVDTQYF

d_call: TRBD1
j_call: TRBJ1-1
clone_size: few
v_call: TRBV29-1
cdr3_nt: TGCAGCGTTGAGGCCGGACAGGGGAGCACTGAAGCTTTCTTT
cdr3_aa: CSVEAGQGSTEAFF

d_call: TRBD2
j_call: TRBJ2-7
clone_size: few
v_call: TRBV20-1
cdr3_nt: TGCAGTGCTAGAGTTGCTAGCGGCACCTCCTACGAGCAGTACTTC
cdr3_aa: CSARVASGTSYEQYF

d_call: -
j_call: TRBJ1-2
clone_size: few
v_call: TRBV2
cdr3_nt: TGTGCCAGCAGCTCTAACTATGGCTACACCTTC
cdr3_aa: CASSSNYGYTF

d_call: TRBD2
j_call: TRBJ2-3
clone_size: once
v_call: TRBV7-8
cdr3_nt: TGTGCCAGCACCGACTACCCTGGGACTAGCGGGGGCACAGATACGCAGTATTTT
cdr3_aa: CASTDYPGTSGGTDTQYF